This T cell receptor beta chain was recovered during a study of cytomegalovirus exposure and HLA in healthy donors. Study conclusions and caveats: As a later analysis revealed, most CMV-associated TCR beta chains appeared HLA-restricted. Later, an analysis showed that TCR beta chains associated with HLA were more clonally expanded than others that were equally common.

CDR3 length: 13 residues. Trimming cost V 1 base and J 6 bases, with 7 bases left between them. CDR1 MNHNS and CDR2 SASEGT come from the germline V gene. About this clone itself: Its antigen is not identified.

The PCR had 60 Vbeta and 13 Jbeta primers. Assay: immunoSEQ multiplex PCR; the TCRdb copy retains only in-frame clones and omits some. The table records 90,000 to 150,000 clones, about three fifths of them present only once. Sequencing was carried out using PBMCs. This chain joins TRBV6-1 and TRBJ1-5; D not certain. The sequence was obtained from a man aged 35 to 55 in good health and CMV-seropositive. The CDR3 DNA reads as TGTGCCAGCAGTGAAGTTGGGAGTCAGCCCCAGCATTTT. This codes for CASSEVGSQPQHF.